The 24 T cell receptor beta chains below were found in one sample sequenced in a study of shared clonotypes between healthy human individuals. Libraries were prepared by immunoSEQ multiplex PCR; TCRdb keeps only in-frame clonotypes and omits some of them. Found here are some 1.1 million clones, approximately 77% of them singletons; the top ten hold almost 0.9%. The specimen sequenced was memory CD4+ T cells from PBMCs. The subset was: CD45RA-negative fraction. The receptor set was obtained from a man between 18 and 29 years old in good health. Some clones in this sample may be carry-over from other donors' samples.

The chain is built from TRBV6-1 and TRBJ1-1; 7 bases agree with TRBD1. The CDR3 runs to 15 residues. Per germline, CDR1 MNHNS and CDR2 SASEGT. Trimming at V came to 3 bases and at J to 1 base, leaving 5 bases not matched to a gene. CDR3 sequence (DNA): TGTGCCAGCAGTGAGGGAAGGGGGCAGAACACTGAAGCTTTCTTT. Translating it yields CASSEGRGQNTEAFF.

This clone has just a few counts. CDR3 DNA: TGTGCCAGCTCACGAACCGGGACTAGCGGGAGTAGCTCCTACAATGAGCAGTTCTTC. Protein product: CASSRTGTSGSSSYNEQFF. The rearrangement uses TRBV18 and TRBJ2-1; TRBD2 matches at 14 bases. V trimming: 4 bases; J trimming: 0 bases; junction bases outside the gene matches: 8. The germline gives CDR1 KGHSH, CDR2 LQKENI. The CDR3 length is 19 residues.

The chain carries TRBV4-3 and TRBJ1-1; D is possibly TRBD1 (5 bases). The CDR3 consists of 14 residues. With 3 bases removed from V and 2 bases from J, the gap between germline ends came to 10 bases. Per the germline V gene, CDR1 is LGHNA and CDR2 is YSLEER. The CDR3 reads CASSQADRNTEAFF. CDR3 coding DNA: TGCGCCAGCAGCCAGGCCGACAGAAACACTGAAGCTTTCTTT.

This chain joins TRBV27 and TRBJ1-4, with 11 nucleotides matching TRBD1. This CDR3 has 15 amino acids. Germline V gene data show CDR1 as MNHEY and CDR2 as SMNVEV (reference sequence). J gave up 6 bases and V 1 base, and 1 base lay outside the gene matches. CDR3 region: CASSLWTGGDEKLFF. The CDR3 region has the DNA TGTGCCAGCAGTTTATGGACAGGGGGCGATGAAAAACTGTTTTTT.

This chain's CDR3 is CASSYQADTQYF. DNA of the CDR3: TGTGCCAGCAGCTATCAGGCGGATACGCAGTATTTT. The genes are TRBV7-9 and TRBJ2-3, with D uncertain. CDR3 size: 12 residues. Between the trimmed V and J ends, which lost 4 bases and 6 bases, there was a span of 8 bases. From germline, CDR1 is SEHNR and CDR2 FQNEAQ (reference sequence).

In its sample, this clone was seen once. The rearrangement links TRBV18 to TRBJ1-2; 7 nucleotides agree with TRBD1. Germline V gives CDR1 KGHSH, CDR2 LQKENI. There are 14 residues in the CDR3. J was trimmed by 8 bases and V by 1 base; bases with no gene match: 7. The CDR3 coding sequence is TGTGCCAGCTCACCACAGGGGGCAGTCTACGGCTACACCTTC. Amino acid sequence: CASSPQGAVYGYTF.

The genes are TRBV15 and TRBJ2-7; 11 bases are a match to TRBD2. From germline, CDR1 is LNHNV and CDR2 YYDKDF (reference sequence). V shed 2 bases, J shed 6 bases, and the junction held 6 bases outside the gene matches. The CDR3 contains 15 residues. CDR3 loop: CATSRILAGAGEQYF. CDR3 nucleotides: TGTGCCACCAGCAGAATACTAGCGGGAGCTGGCGAGCAGTACTTC. Combining the CDR3 with reference TRBV15 and TRBJ2-7 gives the whole variable domain DAMVIQNPRYQVTQFGKPVTLSCSQTLNHNVMYWYQQKSSQAPKLLFHYYDKDFNNEADTPDNFQSRRPNTSFCFLDIRSPGLGDTAMYLCATSRILAGAGEQYFGPGTRLTVT.

This chain joins TRBV7-9 and TRBJ1-5, with 7 positions matching TRBD1. The CDR3 length is 16 residues. V shed 4 bases and J 4 bases; nucleotides not matched to a gene: 10. Germline V gene data show CDR1 as SEHNR and CDR2 as FQNEAQ (reference sequence). The CDR3 is CASSYQPGTVNQPQHF. CDR3 bases: TGTGCCAGCAGCTACCAACCCGGGACAGTAAATCAGCCCCAGCATTTT. The full variable domain, its missing parts supplied by reference TRBV7-9 and TRBJ1-5, is DTGVSQNPRHKITKRGQNVTFRCDPISEHNRLYWYRQTLGQGPEFLTYFQNEAQLEKSRLLSDRFSAERPKGSFSTLEIQRTEQGDSAMYLCASSYQPGTVNQPQHFGDGTRLSIL.

The J gene is TRBJ1-2, the V gene TRBV29-1; D remains unclear. The CDR3 spans 13 residues. CDR1 and CDR2 (germline): SQVTM, ANQGSEA. The ends were cut back, 2 bases at V and 7 bases at J, with 14 bases in the middle. CDR3 sequence: CSVEKASTSGYTF. The DNA for the CDR3 is TGCAGCGTTGAAAAAGCTAGTACGAGTGGCTACACCTTC.

The chain carries TRBV28 and TRBJ2-2; D is undetermined. Per germline, CDR1 MDHEN and CDR2 SYDVKM. V was clipped by 10 bases and J by 0 bases, with 15 bases between them. The CDR3 consists of 15 residues. CDR3 bases: TGTGCCACGAAGAACCGGGCGGCGAACACCGGGGAGCTGTTTTTT. Protein sequence: CATKNRAANTGELFF.

The rearrangement links TRBV5-1 to TRBJ1-1; D is unclear. Trimming pared 5 bases from V and 1 base from J, leaving 9 bases between. CDR1 and CDR2 from the germline V gene are SGHRS and YFSETQ. CDR3 length equals 13 residues. The CDR3 DNA sequence: TGCGCCAGCAGGTTCGACGGGAACACTGAAGCTTTCTTT. It is translated as CASRFDGNTEAFF.

This clone has only a few counts. The rearrangement joins TRBV7-3 to TRBJ2-1, with 10 positions matching TRBD2. Trimming cost V 2 bases and J 9 bases; bases outside gene matches: 7. Germline CDR1 and CDR2: SGHTA and FQGTGA. The CDR3 extends over 15 amino acids. The DNA of the CDR3 is TGTGCCAGCAGCTTAGGGCCTAGCGGGAGTTCTGAGCAGTTCTTC. This encodes CASSLGPSGSSEQFF.

The rearrangement joins TRBV7-9 to TRBJ1-3; maybe TRBD1 (5 bases). Trimming took off 2 bases at V and 0 bases at J, with 8 bases between the two ends. Per the germline V gene, CDR1 is SEHNR and CDR2 is FQNEAQ (reference sequence). CDR3 length equals 15 residues. The CDR3 is CASSLLGDSGNTIYF. As DNA, the CDR3 is TGTGCCAGCAGCTTATTGGGGGACTCTGGAAACACCATATATTTT.

V is TRBV27 and J is TRBJ2-3, with 7 bases fitting TRBD2. Germline CDR1 is MNHEY and CDR2 is SMNVEV (reference sequence). The CDR3 spans 14 residues. The ends lost 6 bases at V and 2 bases at J; junction bases unmatched: 5. The chain's CDR3 is CASSLAASTDTQYF. CDR3 nucleotides: TGTGCCAGCAGCCTAGCGGCTTCCACAGATACGCAGTATTTT.

V and J are TRBV4-1 and TRBJ2-2; tentative D call: TRBD2 (5 bases). The V and J ends lost 0 bases and 2 bases respectively, with 10 bases between them. Looked up from germline, CDR1 is MGHRA and CDR2 is YSYEKL. This CDR3 contains 16 residues. The CDR3 protein is CASSQDGTRNTGELFF. The CDR3, as DNA: TGCGCCAGCAGCCAAGATGGAACTAGAAACACCGGGGAGCTGTTTTTT.

The CDR3 here is CASSSGLAGLPFEQYF. CDR3 sequence (DNA): TGTGCCAGCAGTTCCGGGCTAGCGGGATTACCGTTCGAGCAGTACTTC. The chain has TRBV27 and TRBJ2-7; 9 bases align to TRBD2. Unmatched junction bases numbered 13, after V lost 4 bases and J lost 6 bases. From germline, CDR1 is MNHEY and CDR2 SMNVEV (reference sequence). The CDR3 spans 16 residues.

V gene TRBV15 combines with J gene TRBJ1-1; TRBD1 might be the D (6 bases). The V and J ends lost 0 bases and 4 bases respectively, with 12 bases between them. CDR1 and CDR2 (germline): LNHNV, YYDKDF (reference sequence). The CDR3 consists of 15 residues. The CDR3 region has the DNA TGTGCCACCAGCAGAGACAGGGGCGGTGGCACTGAAGCTTTCTTT. It is translated as CATSRDRGGGTEAFF.

The J gene is TRBJ1-1, the V gene TRBV11-2; D ambiguous. The CDR3 has 17 residues. V gave up 4 bases and J gave up 4 bases, with 22 bases separating them. Germline CDR1 SGHAT, CDR2 FQNNGV. The CDR3, as DNA: TGTGCCAGCAGCTCGACACTCGGACGGACGGAGAGCACTGAAGCTTTCTTT. Protein: CASSSTLGRTESTEAFF.

This chain links TRBV11-1 with TRBJ2-7, with D tentatively TRBD1 or TRBD2 (5 bases each). CDR1 and CDR2 (germline): SGHAT, FQDESV (reference sequence). The CDR3 is made up of 14 amino acids. V was shortened by 6 bases and J by 3 bases, with 15 bases between the two germline ends. The CDR3 region is CASRRPGALYEQYF. CDR3 nucleotides: TGTGCCAGCAGAAGGCCCGGGGCCCTCTACGAGCAGTACTTC.

This clone was seen a handful of times. The rearrangement uses TRBV12-5 and TRBJ1-2; tentative D call: TRBD1 (6 bases). The CDR3 is 15 residues long. CDR1 is LGHNT, CDR2 FRNRAP, per germline. The ends were cut back, 6 bases at V and 4 bases at J, with 18 bases in the middle. The CDR3 nucleotides read TGTGCTAGTGGCTTAAAGCTGGACAGAACCTATGGCTACACCTTC. Its translation is CASGLKLDRTYGYTF.

This chain uses TRBV29-1 with TRBJ2-3; TRBD2 aligns across 11 bases. Losses at the gene ends were 4 bases for V and 7 bases for J; bases not matched to a gene: 13. The CDR3 consists of 16 residues. In germline, CDR1 is SQVTM, CDR2 ANQGSEA. As DNA, the CDR3 is TGCAGCGTTGCTGGGGGAACTAGCGGGAGTAGGTATACGCAGTATTTT. Its translation is CSVAGGTSGSRYTQYF.

The chain carries TRBV6-1 and TRBJ1-4; a possible D gene is TRBD1 (5 bases). Germline CDR1 reads MNHNS; CDR2 reads SASEGT. Trimming cost V 1 base and J 12 bases, with 12 bases left between them. The CDR3 length is 13 residues. CDR3 sequence reads: CASSEVRRGELFF. The CDR3 DNA is TGTGCCAGCAGTGAAGTGCGGAGGGGTGAACTGTTTTTT.

This chain uses TRBV28 with TRBJ2-4; perhaps D is TRBD1 or TRBD2 (5 bases each). Per germline, CDR1 MDHEN and CDR2 SYDVKM. Deletions cut 11 bases from V and 4 bases from J, with 18 bases between. The CDR3 has 14 residues. The CDR3 loop is CAGSKYGAKNIQYF. The CDR3 coding sequence is TGTGCCGGATCTAAATACGGGGCAAAAAACATTCAGTACTTC.

The sample holds one count of this clone. The rearrangement uses TRBV6-1 and TRBJ2-3, with D hard to call. V lost 2 bases, J lost 8 bases, and 11 bases lay in between. Germline V gene sequence: CDR1 MNHNS, CDR2 SASEGT. CDR3 length equals 13 residues. The chain's CDR3 is CASSEYPEGTQYF. For the CDR3, the DNA is TGTGCCAGCAGTGAATACCCCGAAGGTACGCAGTATTTT.